This T cell receptor beta chain was captured in a study of T-cell memory formation after mild COVID-19. MiXCR was run by TCRdb on the 5' RACE reads, yielding one entry per CDR3 protein. The repertoire has about 27,000 distinct CDR3 sequences, less than 7.5% of them found once; the top ten carry roughly 15%. Findings and caveats of the study: Cross-reactive memory seemingly joined, as some responding clones were found in pre-infection memory. Of the contracting clones, CD4+ ones lay mainly in CM and EM, and CD8+ ones in EMRA. Clones that contracted from day 15 to 85 had balanced CD4/CD8; later expanders were CD4+ biased. Second-wave clones that peaked on day 37 lacked confirmed SARS-CoV-2 specificity.

Many counts were recorded for this clonotype. Its antigen is still unknown. Trimming pared 4 bases from V and 9 bases from J, leaving 12 bases between. In germline, CDR1 is SGHVS, CDR2 FNYEAQ. The CDR3 is made up of 12 amino acids. Sequencing used PBMCs or a T cell subset sorted from them (not recorded which). This TCR derives from an adult woman who had mild COVID-19 (a few samples of this study predate the infection). Cell type and time point are not known. The chain recombines TRBV7-6 with TRBJ1-2; D is ambiguous. Here the CDR3 DNA reads TGTGCCAGCAGCTCCCTAGGCGGAAGCTACACCTTC. Translated: CASSSLGGSYTF. Based on the CDR3 plus reference TRBV7-6 and TRBJ1-2, the full variable domain is GAGVSQSPRYKVTKRGQDVALRCDPISGHVSLYWYRQALGQGPEFLTYFNYEAQQDKSGLPNDRFSAERPEGSISTLTIQRTEQRDSAMYRCASSSLGGSYTFGSGTRLTVV.